This is a list of T cell receptor beta chains from one sample in a study of blood T cell repertoires in COVID-19. Profiled with immunoSEQ multiplex PCR; TCRdb holds only in-frame clones, not every one. The sample contains some 71,000 clones, about 80% of which appear only once. The specimen was peripheral blood. The receptors come from a woman in her sixties or seventies with acute or convalescent COVID-19. CDR3s include the opening cysteine and the closing phenylalanine or tryptophan. A D gene is named only where the DNA matches it firmly. Part of the rows lack a size; the others show once, few, many or a class for expanded clones.

v_call	j_call	d_call	clone_size	cdr3_nt	cdr3_aa
TRBV6-6	TRBJ1-6	NA	NA	TGTGCCAGCCGGGGAGGAAGGTCTAATTCACCCCTCCACTTT	CASRGGRSNSPLHF
TRBV5-6	TRBJ2-5	NA	NA	TGTGCCAGCAGCTTGTCATCCGGTTCCCTGGTTCAAGAGACCCAGTACTTC	CASSLSSGSLVQETQYF
TRBV29-1	TRBJ2-3	TRBD2	NA	TGCAGCGTACCGAAGACTAGCGGGAGCGTTGATACGCAGTATTTT	CSVPKTSGSVDTQYF
TRBV27	TRBJ2-7	TRBD2	NA	TGTGCCAGCAGCCTTCTCCCGGGACTAGCGGGATCCTACGAGCAGTACTTC	CASSLLPGLAGSYEQYF
TRBV5-8	TRBJ1-6	NA	NA	TGTGCCAGCAGCTTTAGGCAGACTAATAATTCACCCCTCCACTTT	CASSFRQTNNSPLHF
TRBV9	TRBJ1-6	NA	NA	TGTGCCAGCAGCGCTTCACCGCAGGGATATAATTCACCCCTCCACTTT	CASSASPQGYNSPLHF
TRBV18	TRBJ2-1	TRBD2	NA	TGTGCCAGCTCAACGCAGATACTAGCGGGACTCCGCAATGAGCAGTTCTTC	CASSTQILAGLRNEQFF
TRBV4-2	TRBJ1-5	NA	NA	TGTGCCAGCAGCCAGACCCTCCAGGGCAATCAGCCCCAGCATTTT	CASSQTLQGNQPQHF
TRBV7-9	TRBJ2-5	TRBD1	NA	TGTGCCAGCAGCCTCTCAGGGACAGGGTCTACACAAGAGACCCAGTACTTC	CASSLSGTGSTQETQYF
TRBV18	TRBJ1-2	TRBD1	NA	TGTGCCAGCTCACCTTTCGGACAGGGCGGTGGCTACACCTTC	CASSPFGQGGGYTF
TRBV6-2/TRBV6-3	TRBJ1-2	NA	NA	TGTGCCAGCAGTTTACCCGGACAGTTACGGTGGAGTGGCTACACCTTC	CASSLPGQLRWSGYTF
TRBV5-4	TRBJ1-2	TRBD1	NA	TGTGCCAGCAGCCCGACAGGGAATGGCTACACCTTC	CASSPTGNGYTF
TRBV3-1/TRBV3-2	TRBJ2-6	NA	NA	TGTGCCAGCAGCCACCAGGCCTCTGGGGCCAACGTCCTGACTTTC	CASSHQASGANVLTF
TRBV27	TRBJ2-7	NA	once	TGTGCCAGCCGAGTTCTTTTCCCCGAGCAGTACTTC	CASRVLFPEQYF
TRBV18	TRBJ1-6	NA	NA	TGTGCCAGCTCACCGTCAGGTTATAATTCACCCCTCCACTTT	CASSPSGYNSPLHF
TRBV18	TRBJ2-1	TRBD2	NA	TGTGCCAGCTCCCCTAGGACTAGCGGGAGCTCCTACAATGAGCAGTTCTTC	CASSPRTSGSSYNEQFF
TRBV6-2/TRBV6-3	TRBJ1-2	NA	few	TGTGCCAGCAGTTACGGGCCAGGGGTTGCATATGGCTACACCTTC	CASSYGPGVAYGYTF
TRBV2	TRBJ1-1	NA	few	TGTGCCAGCAATCGTCCAGAGGACACTGAAGCTTTCTTT	CASNRPEDTEAFF
TRBV24-1	TRBJ2-1	NA	NA	TGTGCCACCAGTGATTCGGCAGGGTCTATAAATGAGCAGTTCTTC	CATSDSAGSINEQFF
TRBV7-9	TRBJ1-4	NA	NA	TGTGCCAGCAGCTTATGGGCAGGGGAGTTGGAAAAACTGTTTTTT	CASSLWAGELEKLFF
TRBV6-1	TRBJ2-7	NA	NA	TGTGCCAGCAGTGTCCGATCGGGCAGCAGGGTTCCCTACGAGCAGTACTTC	CASSVRSGSRVPYEQYF
TRBV15	TRBJ2-3	NA	few	TGTGCCACCAGCGGAGGCGAGGGAGAGTTAGATACGCAGTATTTT	CATSGGEGELDTQYF
TRBV3-1/TRBV3-2	TRBJ2-7	NA	NA	TGTGCCAGCAGCCAAGGGGGAGGCCGGGGCGAGCAGTACTTC	CASSQGGGRGEQYF
TRBV5-6	TRBJ2-2	TRBD2	NA	TGTGCCAGCAGCTGGGTGACTAGCGGAAGTGCGGTCGGGGAGCTGTTTTTT	CASSWVTSGSAVGELFF
TRBV11-3	TRBJ2-3	NA	NA	TGTGCCAGCAGCTTAGGCGGGCTGGCGCAGTATTTT	CASSLGGLAQYF
TRBV27	TRBJ2-5	NA	NA	TGTGCCAGCGGGACTTCCGGGGAGACCCAGTACTTC	CASGTSGETQYF
TRBV6-5	TRBJ2-7	NA	NA	TGTGCCAGCACTTCTTGGGACAAGAACTACGAGCAGTACTTC	CASTSWDKNYEQYF
TRBV27	TRBJ2-7	TRBD1	NA	TGTGCCAGCCGACCCCAGGGGGTGGTTGGATACGAGCAGTACTTC	CASRPQGVVGYEQYF
TRBV4-3	TRBJ2-1	TRBD1	NA	TGCGCCAGCAGCCAAGCCCCCGCCGGGACAGCATACAATGAGCAGTTCTTC	CASSQAPAGTAYNEQFF
TRBV2	TRBJ2-3	TRBD2	NA	TGTGCCAGCGAAGGACGACTAGCGGGGCCCTCCGCTAGCACAGATACGCAGTATTTT	CASEGRLAGPSASTDTQYF
TRBV19	TRBJ2-5	NA	NA	TGTGCCAGTAGTATTGCTAGTTCTGAGACCCAGTACTTC	CASSIASSETQYF
TRBV5-1	TRBJ2-3	TRBD2	NA	TGCGCCAGCAGCCCGACTAGCGGGGGCCTGGGGACGCAGTATTTT	CASSPTSGGLGTQYF
TRBV6-2/TRBV6-3	TRBJ1-1	NA	NA	TGTGCCAGCAGTTACCCCATCACTGAAGCTTTCTTT	CASSYPITEAFF
TRBV11-3	TRBJ1-1	NA	NA	TGTGCCAGCAGCTTAGATGGTCGACAGCACACTGAAGCTTTCTTT	CASSLDGRQHTEAFF
TRBV19	TRBJ2-2	TRBD1	medium-sized	TGTGCCAGTAGTATGGGACAGAATTTATGGGAGCTGTTTTTT	CASSMGQNLWELFF
TRBV12-3/TRBV12-4	TRBJ2-1	NA	NA	TGTGCCAGCAAAGCGATTTTGTATGAGCAGTTCTTC	CASKAILYEQFF
TRBV12-3/TRBV12-4	TRBJ1-5	NA	NA	TGTGCCAGCAGCCCCCCGGATCAGCCCCAGCATTTT	CASSPPDQPQHF
TRBV27	TRBJ2-1	TRBD2	NA	TGTGCCAGCAGTTCCCTAGCGGGCCAGCAGTTCTTC	CASSSLAGQQFF
TRBV6-4	TRBJ2-5	TRBD2	NA	TGTGCCAGCAGCATCACTAGCGGGGATGGGACCCAGTACTTC	CASSITSGDGTQYF
TRBV3-1/TRBV3-2	TRBJ2-1	TRBD2	NA	TGTGCCAGCAGCCAAGAGCCTAGCGGCTACAATGAGCAGTTCTTC	CASSQEPSGYNEQFF
TRBV10-2	TRBJ1-4	TRBD1	once	TGCGCCAGCAGTGATCTCGGAACAGGGGGCTATTCACTGTTTTTT	CASSDLGTGGYSLFF
TRBV27	TRBJ1-2	TRBD1	NA	TGTGCCAGCAGCATAGGACAGGGGGTCTATGGCTACACCTTC	CASSIGQGVYGYTF
TRBV29-1	TRBJ2-1	TRBD1	NA	TGCAGCGCCGTTAGGTGGGGACAGGGAGGAAACAATGAGCAGTTCTTC	CSAVRWGQGGNNEQFF
TRBV15	TRBJ2-5	NA	NA	TGTGCCACCAGCAGTCGGCAGGAATCTCAAGAGACCCAGTACTTC	CATSSRQESQETQYF
TRBV11-2	TRBJ2-7	NA	NA	TGTGCCAGCAGCTTCGGTCGGGGGTACGAGCAGTACTTC	CASSFGRGYEQYF
TRBV2	TRBJ2-3	TRBD2	NA	TGTGCCAGCATAAAGCGGGGGTTATCCACAGATACGCAGTATTTT	CASIKRGLSTDTQYF
TRBV19	TRBJ2-7	NA	NA	TGTGCCAGTAGTATCACCGGGAACTCCTACGAGCAGTACTTC	CASSITGNSYEQYF
TRBV7-9	TRBJ2-7	TRBD2	NA	TGTGCCAGCAGCACCTCCGGGACTAGCGCGGGCGAGCAGTACTTC	CASSTSGTSAGEQYF
TRBV5-5	TRBJ1-1	NA	NA	TGTGCCAGCAGCGTTTTTGAGGGGAACACTGAAGCTTTCTTT	CASSVFEGNTEAFF
TRBV19	TRBJ1-4	TRBD1	NA	TGTGCCAGTACCCCGGACAGGGGGCGACGGTATGAAAAACTGTTTTTT	CASTPDRGRRYEKLFF
TRBV12-3/TRBV12-4	TRBJ2-3	NA	NA	TGTGCCAGCAGTCCCCTTCGAGATACGCAGTATTTT	CASSPLRDTQYF